This T cell receptor beta chain was observed in a study of metastatic and nonmetastatic thyroid tumors. Across the whole study: The comparison covered peripheral blood and tumor or nodule tissue in malignant and benign thyroid patients.

Every patient underwent thyroid surgery untreated. TCRdb redid the clone calls on the PCR reads using MiXCR. The table shows 72,000 or so clones, with around 20% occurring only once. Findings and caveats of the study: Patients with malignant thyroid tumors reportedly had significantly higher TCR beta diversity than those with benign nodules, in blood and tumor.

There are many counts of this clone. No antigen is known for it. Between the trimmed V and J ends, which lost 3 bases and 4 bases, there was a span of 15 bases. Germline CDR1 reads SEHNR; CDR2 reads FQNEAQ (reference sequence). This CDR3 region has 16 residues. This TCR came from a female donor with papillary thyroid cancer or a benign thyroid nodule (not recorded which). Some clones in this sample may be carry-over from other donors' samples. The chain is built from TRBV7-9 and TRBJ1-4; D may be TRBD1 (5 bases). The sample comprised blood. CDR3 protein: CASSFGSRGFNEKLFF. CDR3 nucleotide sequence: TGTGCCAGCAGCTTCGGTAGTCGGGGGTTTAATGAAAAACTGTTTTTT.